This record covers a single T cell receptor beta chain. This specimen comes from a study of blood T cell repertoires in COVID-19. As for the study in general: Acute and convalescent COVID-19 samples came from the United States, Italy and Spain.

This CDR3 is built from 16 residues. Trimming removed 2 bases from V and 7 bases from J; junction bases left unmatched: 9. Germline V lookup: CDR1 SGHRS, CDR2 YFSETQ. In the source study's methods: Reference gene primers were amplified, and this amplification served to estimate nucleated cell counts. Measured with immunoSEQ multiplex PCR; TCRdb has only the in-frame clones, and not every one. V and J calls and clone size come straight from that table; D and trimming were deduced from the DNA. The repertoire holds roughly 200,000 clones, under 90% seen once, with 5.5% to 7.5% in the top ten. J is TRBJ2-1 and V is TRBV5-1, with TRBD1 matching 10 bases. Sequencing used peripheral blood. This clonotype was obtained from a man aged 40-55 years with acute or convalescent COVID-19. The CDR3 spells CASSFLAGTGENEQFF. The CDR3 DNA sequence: TGCGCCAGCAGCTTTTTAGCCGGGACAGGGGAAAATGAGCAGTTCTTC.